This TCR beta chain was recorded in a study of blood T cell repertoires in COVID-19 (dated by TCRdb to the early 2020s). About the study as a whole: Collaborator samples came from the United States, Italy and Spain and covered acute and convalescent phases of COVID-19. The prospective study material was composed of cDNA or gDNA derived from T cells, B-cell-depleted T cells, or PBMCs. Subjects who had been exposed to COVID-19, were actively infected with it, or had recovered from it provided the deeply sampled blood TCRbeta repertoires that made up the dataset. A freely available public database, intended as a resource for researchers studying the immune response to SARS-CoV-2, is where the repertoires were released. Samples were obtained from the ongoing ImmuneRACE study (first 160 participants) and from some 1,300 subjects provided by 6 global collaborators. The sample metadata nearly always contained a de-identified subject ID, COVID-19 status, age in years and sex. Where available, HLA class I and class II types were obtained from metadata supplied by the sample provider rather than from assay-based typing. Broader findings and caveats from the paper: Clinical and demographic metadata were provided uncurated, with the amount varying by source and participant.

Participants in the prospective study were aged roughly 18 to 90 years, lived in 20 to 25 United States geographic areas, and enrolled through a virtual design. To assign participants to cohorts, the prospective study relied on clinical history that participants themselves reported in a screening survey and a study questionnaire. Recovered participants in ImmuneRACE Cohort 3 were defined by two consecutive negative NP/OP PCR tests, clearance by a healthcare professional, or resolution of symptoms. In the prospective study, whole blood, serum and a nasopharyngeal or oropharyngeal swab were collected from each participant by mobile phlebotomists. Prospective study participants could optionally give additional blood draws and questionnaires over an approximately two-month period. Prospective study blood samples were shipped either frozen or at room temperature before DNA extraction. This clone was observed a single time. Its antigen is currently not known. Base qualities were left out, and no much larger clone turns up one base away.

The immunoSEQ Assay, a bias-controlled multiplex PCR, was used to amplify TCRbeta CDR3 regions from genomic DNA. The source study handled its data this way. The number of nucleated cells in each sample was estimated from the amplification of reference gene primers within the assay. To quantify the absolute abundance of each unique TCRbeta CDR3 rearrangement, sequence reads were collapsed and filtered. For each sample, productive Simpson clonality was calculated as the square root of Simpson's diversity index over productive rearrangements. TCRdb re-hosts the immuneACCESS table, in-frame sequences only. Its copies lack some clones; in the studies checked, an unresolved V gene accounts for under half of them, and the cause for the rest is not known. That table gives V, J and clone size, and the DNA gave D and trimming. The sample table contains some 430,000 clones; only one count was recorded for 90% of them. The ten largest account for around 0.6% of the sample.

Sequencing used PBMCs or T cells enriched from blood (not recorded which). The clonotype was recovered from a man between 18 and 29 years old who had recovered from COVID-19.

The CDR3 region: CASSPRLAGGTDTQYF. The nucleotide sequence is given as TGTGCCAGCTCACCAAGACTAGCGGGAGGGACAGATACGCAGTATTTT. The chain is encoded by TRBV18 joined to TRBJ2-3; 14 bases in the middle match TRBD2. From the cysteine up to the phenylalanine, the CDR3 has a length of 16 residues. Here the CDR3 DNA is all that survives: 48 bases in frame from base 1. The germline V gene supplies CDR1 KGHSH and CDR2 LQKENI. Germline trimming amounts to 2 bases on V and 3 bases on J, with 1 as the count of junction bases outside the gene matches.